The entry that follows covers one TCR beta chain sequence. The data were taken from a study of blood T cell repertoires in COVID-19. Study as a whole: From the United States, Italy and Spain came samples of acute and convalescent COVID-19.

J was trimmed by 4 bases and V by 4 bases; bases with no gene match: 6. The germline V gene encodes CDR1 KGHDR and CDR2 SFDVKD. This CDR3 region has 16 residues. Under the authors' procedure: Amplified reference gene primers provided the basis for estimating nucleated cell counts. Sequencing was performed with immunoSEQ multiplex PCR; in TCRdb, only in-frame clones are kept and a portion is missing. The V and J calls and the clone size are those of that table, but D and trimming were determined from the DNA. The sample includes some 42,000 clones, 80% to 90% of them seen just once. The chain carries TRBV24-1 and TRBJ1-4; TRBD1 agrees at 9 bases. The clonotype originates from a human donor in a cohort sampled during active COVID-19. Sequencing used peripheral blood. The CDR3 nucleotides are TGTGCCACCAGTGACCGGACAGGGGATGGTAATGAAAAACTGTTTTTT. This encodes CATSDRTGDGNEKLFF.